Detailed here is one T cell receptor (beta chain). Its antigen is unknown. Base qualities are not provided; no much larger clone lies one nucleotide away. The data derive from a study of early T cells in non-severe SARS-CoV-2 infection (dated by TCRdb to 2020 to 2022). Regarding the complete study: Because TCR sequencing relied on bulk RNA taken from unsorted whole blood, pairing of alpha and beta chains was not possible. Results and caveats for the whole study, not just this receptor: Matching against VDJdb was skewed toward anti-spike CD8 responses, likely underestimated virus-specific expansions, and missed private and CD4 specificities.

A case-control design nested within a healthcare worker cohort in London, UK, was used, with weekly nasopharyngeal swab PCR tests and blood sampling performed. Healthcare workers were enrolled in the week of the UK lockdown, from 23 to 31 March 2020, and were followed every week for up to roughly 16 weeks. Library construction relied on 5' RACE. The sample was run on a NextSeq 500. Unique molecular identifiers were attached to individual cDNA molecules in the TCR library protocol so that sequencing error and PCR bias could be corrected. Both TCR alpha and beta chains were sequenced, and tight co-correlation was observed between alpha and beta sequence abundances in each sample. The original pipeline was this. Decombinator V4 was used to perform V gene, J gene and CDR3 annotation of TCR sequences. Expanded TCRs were defined as changing significantly between any two time points under a Poisson model with p below 0.0001. TCR abundances were normalised to the total number of TCRs sequenced in each sample and reported as counts per million. A search of VDJdb, accessed on 1 November 2021, was run for TCRs annotated to CMV, EBV and SARS-CoV-2, with TCRs annotated for multiple antigens excluded. The public reads were quality trimmed at Q25 with fastp and then assembled into clones with MiXCR by TCRdb, keeping productive beta chains. Each CDR3 protein appears once, grouped with its most common genes and DNA. The V and J calls follow TCRdb's processing rather than the paper's. The sample profile shows more than 50,000 distinct CDR3 sequences; 10% to 15% of them were found once. Over 1.2% of the sample goes to the ten largest clones.

Material: whole blood, obtained at baseline. This clonotype was sampled from an adult who was a healthcare worker with PCR-confirmed SARS-CoV-2 infection or an uninfected control (not recorded which).

CDR3 loop: CASSLGANGLAAYEQYF. The base sequence is TGTGCCAGCAGCTTAGGGGCGAACGGACTAGCGGCCTACGAGCAGTACTTC. The chain was built from TRBV7-8 and TRBJ2-7; the junction holds 10 bases that match TRBD2. Trimming accounts for 1 base at V and 2 bases at J, while the number of junction bases matched to no gene is 8. The germline V gene specifies SGHVS as CDR1 and FQNEAQ as CDR2. Inclusive of the bounding cysteine and phenylalanine, the CDR3 is 17 residues long. Here the CDR3 DNA is all that survives: 51 bases in frame from base 1.